This T cell receptor beta chain was sequenced for a study of cytotoxic CD8 clonotypes in ibrutinib-treated CLL. Germline V gene data show CDR1 as MGHRA and CDR2 as YSYEKL. The CDR3 spans 14 residues. J lost 3 bases, V lost 1 base, and 1 base had no gene match. This table comes from immunoSEQ multiplex PCR, and its TCRdb copy is limited to in-frame clones, with some not included. The table has approximately 190,000 clones, roughly 73% seen once. The chain joins TRBV4-1 to TRBJ2-7, with 9 nucleotides matching TRBD1. The sequence was collected from a human donor with chronic lymphocytic leukemia. Sequenced here: PBMCs, sampled after 12 months of ibrutinib treatment. This chain's CDR3 is CASSQGTGVYEQYF. Here the CDR3 DNA reads TGCGCCAGCAGCCAAGGGACAGGGGTCTACGAGCAGTACTTC.